Each of the 8 T cell receptor beta chains below was sequenced from the same sample in a study of T cell responses to AZD1222 COVID-19 vaccine. Assay: immunoSEQ multiplex PCR; the TCRdb copy retains only in-frame clones and omits some. The table lists about 180,000 clones, almost 90% of them singletons. This specimen consisted of peripheral blood, obtained on day 0 of AZD1222 vaccination. The receptors come from an adult in good health.

The chain uses TRBV24-1 and TRBJ2-3, with D unresolved. The V and J ends lost 0 bases and 5 bases respectively, with 14 bases between them. CDR3 size: 16 residues. Germline V lookup: CDR1 KGHDR, CDR2 SFDVKD. Written as DNA, the CDR3 is TGTGCCACCAGTGATTTGGGTACCTCTCACCTAGATACGCAGTATTTT. Protein: CATSDLGTSHLDTQYF.

The chain recombines TRBV6-5 with TRBJ1-6; D unresolved. Trimming cost V 6 bases and J 7 bases, with 10 bases left between them. The CDR3 totals 13 residues. Germline CDR1 reads MNHEY; CDR2 reads SVGAGI. CDR3 protein: CASSRGRNSPLHF. In DNA form, the CDR3 reads TGTGCCAGCAGCCGAGGACGGAATTCACCCCTCCACTTT.

V and J are TRBV4-3 and TRBJ1-4; TRBD1 aligns across 7 bases. This CDR3 contains 15 residues. Unmatched junction bases numbered 4, after V lost 4 bases and J lost 2 bases. From germline, CDR1 is LGHNA and CDR2 YSLEER. In DNA form, the CDR3 reads TGCGCCAGCAGCCCCCAGACAGGGACTAATGAAAAACTGTTTTTT. Its protein is CASSPQTGTNEKLFF.

The chain carries TRBV28 and TRBJ2-3; 8 bases fit TRBD2. Trimming cost V 2 bases and J 0 bases; bases outside gene matches: 7. CDR1 and CDR2 from the germline V gene are MDHEN and SYDVKM. CDR3 length equals 17 residues. CDR3 region: CASSLQKRGRSTDTQYF. The CDR3 nucleotides read TGTGCCAGCAGTTTACAGAAGCGGGGGCGAAGCACAGATACGCAGTATTTT.

The chain recombines TRBV6-5 with TRBJ1-6; D ambiguous. V gave up 2 bases and J gave up 5 bases, with 4 bases separating them. Germline-derived CDR1 and CDR2 are MNHEY and SVGAGI. CDR3 length equals 13 residues. The CDR3 DNA reads as TGTGCCAGCAGTTACAATGATAATTCACCCCTCCACTTT. This encodes CASSYNDNSPLHF.

In nucleotides, the CDR3 is TGTGCCAGTAGTATCCTACTCGGGACTAGCGGCCTAAACATTCAGTACTTC. Translating it yields CASSILLGTSGLNIQYF. The chain recombines TRBV19 with TRBJ2-4; 11 positions match TRBD2. The CDR3 consists of 17 residues. Germline V gene lookup returns CDR1 LNHDA and CDR2 SQIVND (reference sequence). The trim removed 3 bases at V and 6 bases at J, leaving 10 bases unmatched.

J is TRBJ1-1 and V is TRBV19; 8 bases agree with TRBD1. V shed 2 bases, J shed 6 bases, and the junction held 5 bases outside the gene matches. The CDR3 is 14 residues long. In germline, CDR1 is LNHDA, CDR2 SQIVND (reference sequence). As DNA, the CDR3 is TGTGCCAGTAGTATACAGGGGGCGGGGGCTGAAGCTTTCTTT. It is translated as CASSIQGAGAEAFF.

The chain is built from TRBV5-1 and TRBJ2-7; possible D gene TRBD2, 6 bases. Trimming cost V 7 bases and J 0 bases, with 11 bases left between them. Germline values: CDR1 SGHRS, CDR2 YFSETQ. The CDR3 contains 13 residues. The CDR3 loop is CASSPGSSYEQYF. The DNA for the CDR3 is TGCGCCAGCTCCCCCGGGAGCTCCTACGAGCAGTACTTC.